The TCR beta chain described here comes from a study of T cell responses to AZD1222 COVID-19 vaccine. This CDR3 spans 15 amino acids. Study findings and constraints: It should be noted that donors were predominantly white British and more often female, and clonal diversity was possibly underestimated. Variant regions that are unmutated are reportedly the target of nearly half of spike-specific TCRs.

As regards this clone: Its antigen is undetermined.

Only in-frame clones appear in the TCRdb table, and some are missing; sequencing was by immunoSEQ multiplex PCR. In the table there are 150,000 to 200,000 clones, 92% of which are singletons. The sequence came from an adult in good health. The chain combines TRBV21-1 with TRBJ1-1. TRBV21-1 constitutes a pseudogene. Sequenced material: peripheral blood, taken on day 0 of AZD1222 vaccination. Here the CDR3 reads CASSKRGAAFTEAFF. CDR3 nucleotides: TGTGCCAGCAGCAAAAGGGGGGCCGCGTTCACTGAAGCTTTCTTT.